This is a list of T cell receptor beta chains from one sample in a study of blood T cell repertoires in COVID-19. This table comes from immunoSEQ multiplex PCR, and its TCRdb copy is limited to in-frame clones, with some not included. The sample includes 100,000 or so clones, about 90% seen only once; the top ten take 17%. Sample: peripheral blood. Receptors were obtained from a man in his fifties with acute or convalescent COVID-19. The conserved cysteine and the conserved F or W are not part of the CDR3 here.

v_call	j_call	cdr3_aa
TRBV29-1	TRBJ2-2	SVGTLNTGELF
TRBV27	TRBJ2-7	ASSSRLAVEQY
TRBV18	TRBJ1-2	ASSPRAGGDGYT
TRBV2	TRBJ1-1	ASSIRQQNTEAF
TRBV7-6	TRBJ1-1	ASSKTYRGLNTEAF
TRBV27	TRBJ1-1	ASSFGNTEAF
TRBV9	TRBJ2-1	ASSVGGGVSSYNEQF
TRBV19	TRBJ2-5	GERGGLGRETQY
TRBV5-1	TRBJ2-2	ASSLEEGPGELF
TRBV2	TRBJ2-1	ASSGVRLAGSGEQF
TRBV5-1	TRBJ1-2	ASSPQPGLANYGYT